This is a list of T cell receptor beta chains from one sample in a study of human T cells and chemical hapten exposure. One entry per CDR3 protein results from TCRdb running MiXCR on the RACE reads. In the table there are about 400,000 distinct CDR3 sequences, nearly 6.5% of which are singletons. The sequencing used whole blood, collected in connection with sensitization to the hapten diphenylcyclopropenone (DPC). The receptors stem from a woman between 18 and 30 years old with alopecia areata. Some clones in this sample may be carry-over from other donors' samples. CDR3s include the opening cysteine and the closing phenylalanine or tryptophan. Each record gives: D gene, V gene, CDR3 length, J gene, clone size, CDR3 protein, CDR3 DNA. The D gene is left open where the match is weak. Size is omitted from some rows. Given values are once, few, many or a class for expanded clones.

NA,TRBV11-2,13,TRBJ1-1,NA,CASSFLENTEAFF,TGTGCCAGCAGCTTTCTCGAGAACACTGAAGCTTTCTTT
NA,TRBV10-3,13,TRBJ2-5,many,CAISDRLYETQYF,TGTGCCATCAGTGACAGGTTATACGAGACCCAGTACTTC
NA,TRBV12-3/TRBV12-4,16,TRBJ1-5,many,CASSLGSPVSNQPQHF,TGTGCCAGCAGTTTAGGCAGTCCGGTGAGCAATCAGCCCCAGCATTTT
NA,TRBV4-2,16,TRBJ2-2,NA,CASSQEPGPNTGELFF,TGTGCCAGCAGCCAAGAACCAGGGCCGAACACCGGGGAGCTGTTTTTT
TRBD1,TRBV5-6,15,TRBJ2-2,few,CASSWMDRDSGELFF,TGTGCCAGCAGCTGGATGGACAGGGACAGTGGGGAGCTGTTTTTT
TRBD1,TRBV5-1,13,TRBJ2-1,few,CASSMTGVNEQFF,TGCGCCAGCAGCATGACAGGGGTCAATGAGCAGTTCTTC
TRBD1,TRBV18,16,TRBJ2-4,many,CASSPPTGQGENIQYF,TGTGCCAGCTCACCCCCCACGGGACAGGGTGAAAACATTCAGTACTTC
NA,TRBV5-1,16,TRBJ1-2,NA,CASSLDVPTLNYGYTF,TGCGCCAGCAGCTTGGACGTTCCGACCCTAAACTATGGCTACACCTTC
TRBD1,TRBV9,13,TRBJ1-1,many,CASRRGGNTEAFF,TGTGCCAGCAGGAGAGGGGGCAACACTGAAGCTTTCTTT
NA,TRBV12-3/TRBV12-4,13,TRBJ2-7,many,CASRRQGTYEQYF,TGTGCCAGCAGGCGGCAGGGAACCTACGAGCAGTACTTC
TRBD2,TRBV25-1,16,TRBJ2-3,many,CASSESSSGGTDTQYF,TGTGCCAGCAGTGAATCCAGTAGCGGGGGCACAGATACGCAGTATTTT
NA,TRBV7-2,13,TRBJ2-5,NA,CASSLDFQETQYF,TGTGCCAGCAGCTTGGACTTCCAAGAGACCCAGTACTTC
TRBD1,TRBV12-3/TRBV12-4,15,TRBJ1-5,few,CASSLGTGSDQPQHF,TGTGCCAGCAGTTTAGGGACAGGGAGTGATCAGCCCCAGCATTTT
TRBD1,TRBV18,13,TRBJ1-1,many,CASSPGDRGPAFF,TGTGCCAGCTCACCGGGGGACAGGGGGCCAGCTTTCTTT
NA,TRBV6-5,14,TRBJ1-3,few,CATGARYSGNTIYF,TGTGCCACCGGCGCCAGATACTCTGGAAACACCATATATTTT
NA,TRBV10-3,14,TRBJ1-5,many,CAISERLGSQPQHF,TGTGCCATCAGTGAGCGTCTGGGCAGTCAGCCCCAGCATTTT
NA,TRBV29-1,12,TRBJ2-3,many,CSVWAGADTQYF,TGCAGCGTCTGGGCCGGGGCAGATACGCAGTATTTT
NA,TRBV7-2,14,TRBJ1-6,many,CASSSSGVGRPLHF,TGTGCCAGCAGCTCCTCTGGGGTAGGACGGCCCCTCCACTTT
NA,TRBV6-1,11,TRBJ1-2,many,CASSGTRGYTF,TGTGCCAGCAGTGGGACTCGTGGCTACACCTTC
TRBD2,TRBV10-3,14,TRBJ2-3,NA,CAISRAGGPDTQYF,TGTGCCATCAGTAGAGCGGGGGGCCCAGATACGCAGTATTTT
TRBD1,TRBV5-6,14,TRBJ1-1,many,CASSLVAGGTEAFF,TGTGCCAGCAGCTTGGTTGCAGGGGGCACTGAAGCTTTCTTT
TRBD1,TRBV6-2/TRBV6-3,15,TRBJ1-1,once,CASSGQGATNTEAFF,TGTGCCAGCAGTGGACAGGGGGCGACGAACACTGAAGCTTTCTTT
NA,TRBV10-3,16,TRBJ1-6,many,CAISEGGSSYNSPLHF,TGTGCCATCAGTGAGGGGGGGAGCTCCTATAATTCACCCCTCCACTTT
NA,TRBV7-9,13,TRBJ1-1,many,CASSLVGDTEAFF,TGTGCCAGCAGCTTAGTTGGGGACACTGAAGCTTTCTTT
NA,TRBV9,13,TRBJ1-1,many,CASSVAVNTEAFF,TGTGCCAGCAGCGTAGCCGTAAACACTGAAGCTTTCTTT
NA,TRBV6-5,13,TRBJ1-5,NA,CASSRGVNQPQHF,TGTGCCAGCAGTCGAGGGGTCAATCAGCCCCAGCATTTT
TRBD2,TRBV7-8,17,TRBJ2-5,NA,CASSARSSGGAQETQYF,TGTGCCAGCAGCGCCCGGTCCAGCGGGGGGGCCCAAGAGACCCAGTACTTC
NA,TRBV7-3,16,TRBJ2-7,NA,CASSLKGGPSSYEQYF,TGTGCCAGCAGCTTAAAAGGCGGACCGAGCTCCTACGAGCAGTACTTC
NA,TRBV7-9,12,TRBJ2-3,NA,CATGRETDTQYF,TGTGCCACGGGACGAGAGACAGATACGCAGTATTTT
NA,TRBV25-1,16,TRBJ2-3,few,CASSESKRRSTDTQYF,TGTGCCAGCAGTGAATCCAAGCGGAGGAGCACAGATACGCAGTATTTT
NA,TRBV4-3,16,TRBJ1-2,few,CASSQDTGNLNYGYTF,TGCGCCAGCAGCCAAGATACCGGGAACCTAAACTATGGCTACACCTTC
NA,TRBV11-2,15,TRBJ1-5,few,CASSLGATPNQPQHF,TGTGCCAGCAGCTTAGGAGCGACCCCCAATCAGCCCCAGCATTTT
NA,TRBV5-5,14,TRBJ1-1,many,CASSLQGAYTEAFF,TGTGCCAGCAGCTTGCAAGGGGCCTACACTGAAGCTTTCTTT
NA,TRBV11-3,13,TRBJ2-1,many,CASSLGIYNEQFF,TGTGCCAGCAGCTTAGGGATATACAATGAGCAGTTCTTC
NA,TRBV12-3/TRBV12-4,14,TRBJ1-2,many,CASSLESNSYGYTF,TGTGCCAGCAGTTTAGAATCTAATTCCTATGGCTACACCTTC
TRBD1,TRBV5-5,18,TRBJ1-1,few,CASSWETGLGRAFTEAFF,TGTGCCAGCAGCTGGGAGACAGGGCTGGGTAGAGCGTTCACTGAAGCTTTCTTT
NA,TRBV28,16,TRBJ2-1,many,CASSLIDASPFGEQFF,TGTGCCAGCAGCCTAATTGACGCAAGTCCTTTCGGTGAGCAGTTCTTC
NA,TRBV12-3/TRBV12-4,12,TRBJ1-1,few,CASSSGPEGAFF,TGTGCCAGCAGTTCGGGTCCTGAAGGAGCTTTCTTT